The entry below describes one T cell receptor beta chain. This clonotype was seen more than once but under ten times. This clone's antigen is unknown. The record has no base qualities; no much larger clone is one base away. The entry originates in a study of Graves' ophthalmopathy and Graves' hyperthyroidism listed by TCRdb under 2018. With regard to the full study: Peripheral blood samples were taken at the time of initial diagnosis, before any treatment was given. To tell Graves' ophthalmopathy apart from Graves' hyperthyroidism, and to predict which patients would progress to ophthalmopathy, the study relied on TCR beta repertoire signatures. In total, 135 blood samples were TCR-sequenced: approximately 40 ophthalmopathy, 80 or so hyperthyroidism and roughly 17 hyperthyroidism-to-ophthalmopathy patients. To explore V-J signatures distinguishing ophthalmopathy from hyperthyroidism, a discovery set of around 100 patients (about 41 ophthalmopathy, over 55 stable hyperthyroidism) was enrolled. For independent validation, a separate cohort was made up of 18 hyperthyroidism patients plus 17 patients who later progressed from hyperthyroidism to ophthalmopathy. T-cell repertoires of thyroid tissue and blood were compared in about six hyperthyroidism patients. After sampling, hyperthyroidism patients received methimazole starting at 30 mg daily, and ophthalmopathy patients received high-dose intravenous methylprednisolone.

TCR beta CDR3 regions were amplified from RNA transcripts for repertoire sequencing. The first round of RT-PCR was done with HTBI primers and the Qiagen OneStep RT-PCR kit, and was followed by a second round of multiplex PCR, then size selection and purification. The libraries underwent paired-end sequencing with 100 bp reads on an Illumina HiSeq2000. For the original study's pipeline: Reads were processed with SOAPnuke, discarding reads with adapters, uncalled bases, mean Phred below 15, or no exact constant-primer or identifier match. COPE v1.2.5 was used to merge the high-quality paired reads. Each unique nucleotide sequence was defined as a clonotype, and clonotypes were aligned to IMGT TRB V, D and J references with MiTCR v1.1. Only V-J combinations with frequency above 0.0001 were analysed, covering 98% to 99.2% of repertoires. For each V-J combination, a TCR clonal expansion and chaos score was defined as the ratio of F50 clonal expansion to chaos observed in the TCRdist matrix. Welch's t-statistics and random forest were used to narrow the features down to approximately twelve V-J combinations, which were then fed into a naive Bayes classifier. The similarity between thyroid and blood repertoires was quantified using the Morisita-Horn index. Starting from the raw public reads, TCRdb applied fastp trimming at Q25, assembled clones with MiXCR and retained in-frame beta chains. CDR3 protein sequences are deduplicated, and each keeps its most common genes and DNA. The V and J calls come from TCRdb's annotation, not from the publication. The sample table shows 650,000 to 800,000 distinct CDR3 sequences, and 35% to 50% are seen once. 3% to 4% of the sample goes to the ten largest clones.

Patients with ophthalmopathy had moderately to severely active disease, with a Clinical Activity Score of 3 or more, a NOSPECS grade of 4 or more, and a disease duration of less than 3 months. Patients with other autoimmune diseases, uncontrolled infections, pregnancy or lactation were excluded from the study. Clinical symptoms, serum thyroxine, TRAb, thyroid ultrasound and orbital computed tomography formed the basis of the diagnosis. Ficoll-Paque density gradient centrifugation was used to isolate PBMCs from around 10 ml of fresh peripheral blood. Trizol reagent was used to extract the total RNA, and its quality was then checked on an Agilent 2100 Bioanalyzer. CDR1 and CDR2, per the germline V gene (reference sequence), are PRHDT and FYEKMQ. CDR3 length: 15 amino acids, cysteine to phenylalanine. Only the CDR3 DNA stays, 45 bases, in frame from base 1. V trim: 4 bases; J trim: 3 bases; unmatched bases: 4.

The study at large found these results: Ophthalmopathy was separated from stable hyperthyroidism by the 13-signature model with around 88% sensitivity and 81% to 84% specificity in cross-validation and with 80%/75% in the test set. Among expanded thyroid clonotypes with frequency above 0.001, most also showed up in blood, which suggests that blood repertoires may reflect the thyroid immune response. In validation, the model predicted ophthalmopathy progression with more than 55% sensitivity and around 72% specificity; eleven to twelve predicted patients were CT-confirmed with GO in a median of 6.5 months. No statistical method was used to set the sample size in advance, and the investigators knew which group each participant was assigned to.

Sequencing was done on a sample of peripheral blood. The chain couples TRBV13 to TRBJ2-5; 11 junctional bases match TRBD1. The TCR sequence derives from an adult man with Graves' ophthalmopathy. CDR3 sequence: CASSSPGQGEETQYF. The nucleotides read TGTGCCAGCAGCTCGCCGGGACAGGGGGAAGAGACCCAGTACTTC.